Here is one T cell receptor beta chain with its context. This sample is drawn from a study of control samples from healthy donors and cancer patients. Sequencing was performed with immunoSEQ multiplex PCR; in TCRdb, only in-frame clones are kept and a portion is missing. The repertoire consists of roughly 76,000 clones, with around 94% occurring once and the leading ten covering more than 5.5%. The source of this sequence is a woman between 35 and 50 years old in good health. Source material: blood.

In DNA, the CDR3 is TGTGCCACCAGTTTGCCGGGGAGGTGGAACACTGAAGCTTTCTTT. Protein sequence: CATSLPGRWNTEAFF. This chain connects TRBV24-1 to TRBJ1-1; D remains unclear. There are 15 residues in the CDR3. CDR1 and CDR2 (germline): KGHDR, SFDVKD. V gave up 6 bases and J gave up 1 base, with 14 bases separating them.